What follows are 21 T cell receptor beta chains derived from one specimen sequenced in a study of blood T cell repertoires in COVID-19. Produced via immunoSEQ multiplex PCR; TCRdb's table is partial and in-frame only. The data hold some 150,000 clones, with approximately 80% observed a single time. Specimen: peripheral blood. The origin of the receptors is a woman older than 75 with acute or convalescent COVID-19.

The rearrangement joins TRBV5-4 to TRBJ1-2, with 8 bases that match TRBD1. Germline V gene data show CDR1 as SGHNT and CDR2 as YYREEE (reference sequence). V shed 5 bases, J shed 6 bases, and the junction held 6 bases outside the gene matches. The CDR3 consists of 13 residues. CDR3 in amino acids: CASSFGQGDGYTF. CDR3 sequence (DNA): TGTGCCAGCAGTTTCGGACAGGGCGATGGCTACACCTTC.

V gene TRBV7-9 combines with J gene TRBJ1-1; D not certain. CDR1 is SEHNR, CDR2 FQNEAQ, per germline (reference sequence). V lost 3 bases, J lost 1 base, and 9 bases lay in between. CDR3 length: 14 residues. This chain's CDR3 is CASSFRTSNTEAFF. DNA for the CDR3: TGTGCCAGCAGCTTCAGGACTTCGAACACTGAAGCTTTCTTT.

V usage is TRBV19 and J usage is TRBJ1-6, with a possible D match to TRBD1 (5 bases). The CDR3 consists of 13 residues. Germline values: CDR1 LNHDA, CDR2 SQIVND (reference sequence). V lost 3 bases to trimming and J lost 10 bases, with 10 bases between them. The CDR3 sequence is CASSIQGDSPLHF. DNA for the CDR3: TGTGCCAGTAGTATCCAGGGCGACTCACCCCTCCACTTT.

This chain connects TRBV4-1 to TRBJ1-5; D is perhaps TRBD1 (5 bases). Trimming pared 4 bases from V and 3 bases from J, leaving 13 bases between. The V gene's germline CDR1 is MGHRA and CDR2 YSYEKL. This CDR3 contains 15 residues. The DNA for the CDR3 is TGCGCCAGCAGCCGGAACGGGGACTACAATCAGCCCCAGCATTTT. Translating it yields CASSRNGDYNQPQHF.

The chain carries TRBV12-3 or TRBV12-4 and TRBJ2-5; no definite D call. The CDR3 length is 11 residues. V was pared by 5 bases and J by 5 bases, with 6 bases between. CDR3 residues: CASSPYETQYF. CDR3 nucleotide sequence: TGTGCCAGCAGTCCTTATGAGACCCAGTACTTC.

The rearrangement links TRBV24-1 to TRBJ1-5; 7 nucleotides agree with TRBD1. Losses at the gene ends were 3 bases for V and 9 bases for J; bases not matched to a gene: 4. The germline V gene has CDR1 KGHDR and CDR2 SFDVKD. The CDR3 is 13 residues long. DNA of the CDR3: TGTGCCACCAGTGATCCTGCAGGGGGGCCCCAGCATTTT. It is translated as CATSDPAGGPQHF.

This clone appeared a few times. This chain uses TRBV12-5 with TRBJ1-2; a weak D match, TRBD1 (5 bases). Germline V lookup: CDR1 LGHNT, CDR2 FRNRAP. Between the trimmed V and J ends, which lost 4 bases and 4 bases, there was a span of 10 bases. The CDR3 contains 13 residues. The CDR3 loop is CASGSGGSYGYTF. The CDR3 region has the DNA TGTGCTAGTGGTTCCGGGGGTAGCTATGGCTACACCTTC.

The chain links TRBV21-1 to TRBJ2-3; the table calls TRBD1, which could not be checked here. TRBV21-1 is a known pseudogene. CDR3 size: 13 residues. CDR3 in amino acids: CAISLQGTDTQYF. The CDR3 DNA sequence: TGTGCCATCTCGCTACAGGGGACAGATACGCAGTATTTT.

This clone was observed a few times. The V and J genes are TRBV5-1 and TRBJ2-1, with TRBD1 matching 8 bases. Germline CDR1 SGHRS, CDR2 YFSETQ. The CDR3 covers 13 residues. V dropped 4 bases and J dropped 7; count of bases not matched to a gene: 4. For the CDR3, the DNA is TGCGCCAGCAGCACATGGACAGGGAATGAGCAGTTCTTC. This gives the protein CASSTWTGNEQFF.

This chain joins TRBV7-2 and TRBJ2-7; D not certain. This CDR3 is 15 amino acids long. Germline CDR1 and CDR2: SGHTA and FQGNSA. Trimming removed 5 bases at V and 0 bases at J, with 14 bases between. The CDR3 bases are TGTGCCAGCAGCCCAATCGGTTACAGCTCCTACGAGCAGTACTTC. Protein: CASSPIGYSSYEQYF.

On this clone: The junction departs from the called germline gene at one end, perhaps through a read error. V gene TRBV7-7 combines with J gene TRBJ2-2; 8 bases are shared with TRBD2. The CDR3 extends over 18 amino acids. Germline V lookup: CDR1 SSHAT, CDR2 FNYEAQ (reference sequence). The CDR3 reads CASSSRPAGGLNTGELFF. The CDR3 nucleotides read TGTGCTAGCAGCTCGCGCCCTGCGGGGGGTCTTAACACCGGGGAGCTGTTTTTT.

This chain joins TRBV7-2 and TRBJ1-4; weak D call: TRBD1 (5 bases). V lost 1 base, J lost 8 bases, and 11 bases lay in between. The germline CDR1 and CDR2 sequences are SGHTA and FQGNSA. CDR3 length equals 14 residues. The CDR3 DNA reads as TGTGCCAGCAGCTTAGGGGGGGGTGGCGAAAAACTGTTTTTT. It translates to CASSLGGGGEKLFF. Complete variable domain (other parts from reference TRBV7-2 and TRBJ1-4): GAGVSQSPSNKVTEKGKDVELRCDPISGHTALYWYRQSLGQGLEFLIYFQGNSAPDKSGLPSDRFSAERTGGSVSTLTIQRTQQEDSAVYLCASSLGGGGEKLFFGSGTQLSVL.

CDR3 amino acids: CASSPDLIGYGYTF. The DNA for the CDR3 is TGTGCCAGCTCACCAGACTTAATCGGCTATGGCTACACCTTC. The chain couples TRBV18 to TRBJ1-2; D is unclear. The V and J ends lost 2 bases and 4 bases respectively, with 11 bases between them. Germline V gene sequence: CDR1 KGHSH, CDR2 LQKENI. This CDR3 comprises 14 residues.

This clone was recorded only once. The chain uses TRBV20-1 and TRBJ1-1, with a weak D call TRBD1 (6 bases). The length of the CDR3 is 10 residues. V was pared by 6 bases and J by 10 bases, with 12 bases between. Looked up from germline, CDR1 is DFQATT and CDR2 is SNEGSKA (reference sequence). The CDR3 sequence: CSASRGIAFF. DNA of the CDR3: TGCAGTGCCAGCAGGGGAATAGCTTTCTTT.

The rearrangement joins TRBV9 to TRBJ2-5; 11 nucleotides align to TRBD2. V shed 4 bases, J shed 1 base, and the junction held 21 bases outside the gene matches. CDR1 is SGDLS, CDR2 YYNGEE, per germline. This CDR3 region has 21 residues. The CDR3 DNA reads TGTGCCAGCAGCCCTAAAGGGGCTAGCGGGGGGCCTAAGACCTCCCAAGAGACCCAGTACTTC. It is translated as CASSPKGASGGPKTSQETQYF. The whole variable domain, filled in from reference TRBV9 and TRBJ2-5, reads DSGVTQTPKHLITATGQRVTLRCSPRSGDLSVYWYQQSLDQGLQFLIQYYNGEERAKGNILERFSAQQFPDLHSELNLSSLELGDSALYFCASSPKGASGGPKTSQETQYFGPGTRLLVL.

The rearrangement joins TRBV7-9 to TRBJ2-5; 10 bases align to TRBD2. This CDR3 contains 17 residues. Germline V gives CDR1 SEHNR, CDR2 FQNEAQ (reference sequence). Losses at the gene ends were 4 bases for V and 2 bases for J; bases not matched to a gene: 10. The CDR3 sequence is CASSSTYAGLAQETQYF. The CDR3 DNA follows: TGTGCCAGCAGCTCGACCTACGCGGGACTAGCGCAAGAGACCCAGTACTTC.

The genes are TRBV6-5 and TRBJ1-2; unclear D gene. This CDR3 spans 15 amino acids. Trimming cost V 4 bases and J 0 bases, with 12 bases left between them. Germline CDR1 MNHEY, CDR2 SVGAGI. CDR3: CASSSLGSSNYGYTF. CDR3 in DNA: TGTGCCAGCAGTTCCCTCGGGAGCTCTAACTATGGCTACACCTTC.

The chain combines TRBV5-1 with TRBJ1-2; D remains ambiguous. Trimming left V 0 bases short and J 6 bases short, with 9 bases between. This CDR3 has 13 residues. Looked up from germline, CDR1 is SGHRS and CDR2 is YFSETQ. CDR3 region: CASSLAGDDGYTF. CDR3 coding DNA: TGCGCCAGCAGCTTGGCCGGGGATGATGGCTACACCTTC.

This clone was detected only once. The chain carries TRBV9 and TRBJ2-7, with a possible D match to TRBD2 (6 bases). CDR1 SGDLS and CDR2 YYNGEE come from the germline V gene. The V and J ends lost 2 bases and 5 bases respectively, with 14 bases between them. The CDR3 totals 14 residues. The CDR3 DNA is TGTGCCAGCAGCGTTCGAGGACTACGGGACGAGCAGTACTTC. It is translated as CASSVRGLRDEQYF.

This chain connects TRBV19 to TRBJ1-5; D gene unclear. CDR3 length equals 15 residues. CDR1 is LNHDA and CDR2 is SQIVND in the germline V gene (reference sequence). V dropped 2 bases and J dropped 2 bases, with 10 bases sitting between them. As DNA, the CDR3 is TGTGCCAGTAGTATAACTTGGTCGGGCAATCAGCCCCAGCATTTT. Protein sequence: CASSITWSGNQPQHF.

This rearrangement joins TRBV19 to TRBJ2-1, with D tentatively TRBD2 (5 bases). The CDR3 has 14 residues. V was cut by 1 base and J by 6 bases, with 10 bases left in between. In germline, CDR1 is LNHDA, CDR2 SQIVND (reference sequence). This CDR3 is CASSIVAGSNEQFF. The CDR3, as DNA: TGTGCCAGTAGTATAGTTGCTGGGAGCAATGAGCAGTTCTTC.